What follows are 5 T cell receptor beta chains derived from one specimen sequenced in a study of T cells expressing NK-cell markers. From the 5' RACE reads, TCRdb lists one entry per CDR3 protein and no DNA. The sample table includes some 440,000 distinct CDR3 sequences. The sample was blood T cells: a sorted CD56 or NKG2C T cell subset, CD4+ or CD8+ T cells, or bulk PBMC T cells (not recorded which). The receptors here all came from a woman in her forties or fifties in good health.

The chain links TRBV12-3 or TRBV12-4 to TRBJ1-6; TCRdb selects TRBD1, and the lack of DNA leaves this call unchecked. This CDR3 is 14 amino acids long. CDR3 in amino acids: CASQTGTGNSPLHF.

This chain uses TRBV12-3 or TRBV12-4 with TRBJ1-5; TCRdb lists TRBD1, though no DNA is available to test this call. The CDR3 extends over 16 amino acids. CDR3 residues: CASSRGWGQEGQPQHF.

The chain has TRBV3-1 and TRBJ2-3; TCRdb's D call, TRBD1, is unchecked because there is no DNA. CDR3 length equals 12 residues. Germline V lookup: CDR1 LGHDT, CDR2 YNNKEL (reference sequence). The CDR3 reads CASSSSLGQQYF.

The chain recombines TRBV7-2 with TRBJ1-2. CDR3 length: 15 amino acids. Per the germline V gene, CDR1 is SGHTA and CDR2 is FQGNSA. CDR3 sequence reads: CASSFGAGGIRGYTF.

The chain recombines TRBV6-5 with TRBJ2-2. CDR1 and CDR2 from the germline V gene are MNHEY and SVGAGI. The CDR3 runs to 14 residues. The CDR3: CASSYSKVVGELFF.